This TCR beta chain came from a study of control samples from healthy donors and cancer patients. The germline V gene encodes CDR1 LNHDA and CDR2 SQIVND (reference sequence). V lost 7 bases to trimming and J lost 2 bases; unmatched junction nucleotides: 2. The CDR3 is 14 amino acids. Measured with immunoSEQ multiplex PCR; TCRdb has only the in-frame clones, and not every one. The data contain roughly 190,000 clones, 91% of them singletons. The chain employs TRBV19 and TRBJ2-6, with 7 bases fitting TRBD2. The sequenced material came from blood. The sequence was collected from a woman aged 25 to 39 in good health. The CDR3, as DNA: TGTGCCAGTAACGGGAGGACTGGGGCCAACGTCCTGACTTTC. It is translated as CASNGRTGANVLTF.